The source of this TCR beta chain is a study of shared clonotypes between healthy human individuals. Notes on the study in general: Researchers found naive subsets generally carried larger estimated richness than memory subsets. Clonotypes shared by all four donors outscored non-shared clonotypes in generation probability. Only blood samples were collected, and tissue repertoires likely differ.

Of note for this clone: Its antigen is as yet unknown.

The V gene's germline CDR1 is SEHNR and CDR2 FQNEAQ (reference sequence). This CDR3 is built from 11 residues. The V gene lost 4 bases and the J gene lost 6 bases, with 6 bases spanning the gap. Naive CD8 cells were CD45RO-negative, positively selected for CCR7, excluding terminally differentiated effector memory CD45RA+ cells. Deep level was the assay's run setting. Generated by immunoSEQ multiplex PCR, the TCRdb table keeps only in-frame clones and is missing some. The sample has about 2.1 million clones, about 92% seen once. The TCR originated in a man younger than 35 in good health. Some clones in this sample may be carry-over from other donors' samples. The chain recombines TRBV7-9 with TRBJ1-2, with D unclear. Sequencing used naive CD8+ T cells from PBMCs. The chain's CDR3 is CASSSHHGYTF. As DNA, the CDR3 is TGTGCCAGCAGCTCGCATCATGGCTACACCTTC.